This T cell receptor (beta chain) was identified in a study of blood T cells in healthy people across ages. With a J-beta primer mix and a sample-barcoded 5' primer, a second PCR ran about 6 to 11 cycles. TCRdb re-analysed the 5' RACE reads in MiXCR, keeping a single row per CDR3 protein. The sample lists hundreds of thousands of distinct CDR3 sequences; around 50% were seen once. Regarding the study as a whole: Roughly linearly, TCR beta diversity per million T cells fell as age increased. Diversity estimates from one million T cells were considered underestimates.

In the case of this clonotype: The antigen is undetermined.

V gave up 4 bases and J gave up 7 bases; unmatched junction bases: 6. Germline V lookup: CDR1 SGHRS, CDR2 YFSETQ. The CDR3 covers 14 residues. The receptor was isolated from a man between 35 and 55 years old in good health. The chain has TRBV5-1 and TRBJ2-1; TRBD1 matches 9 bases. The material sequenced was blood. CDR3 DNA: TGCGCCAGCAGCCCTCGACAGGGGGAGAATGAGCAGTTCTTC. Translation gives CASSPRQGENEQFF.